The 2 T cell receptor beta chains in this list originate from one sample, sequenced in a study of blood T cell repertoires in COVID-19. TCRdb keeps only in-frame clones here, not all; method: immunoSEQ multiplex PCR. This table has about 82,000 clones, more than 85% appearing once. Sequences were obtained from PBMCs or T cells enriched from blood (not recorded which). Receptor source: a woman aged 50 to 60 with acute COVID-19.

This sequence joins TRBV12-5 and TRBJ1-5, with 7 bases identical to TRBD1. Looked up from germline, CDR1 is LGHNT and CDR2 is FRNRAP. The CDR3 contains 13 residues. The trim removed 3 bases at V and 5 bases at J, leaving 1 base unmatched. The CDR3 loop reads CASGFDRDQPQHF. The CDR3 DNA follows: TGTGCTAGTGGTTTCGACAGGGATCAGCCCCAGCATTTT.

The gene calls are TRBV19 and TRBJ2-2, with TRBD2 matching over 8 bases. Germline trimming cut 8 bases from V and 0 bases from J; bases unmatched to any gene: 8. The CDR3 loop spans 16 amino acids. CDR1 and CDR2 (germline): LNHDA, SQIVND (reference sequence). CDR3: CASQPAGATNTGELFF. In DNA form, the CDR3 reads TGTGCCAGTCAGCCAGCGGGAGCCACGAACACCGGGGAGCTGTTTTTT.